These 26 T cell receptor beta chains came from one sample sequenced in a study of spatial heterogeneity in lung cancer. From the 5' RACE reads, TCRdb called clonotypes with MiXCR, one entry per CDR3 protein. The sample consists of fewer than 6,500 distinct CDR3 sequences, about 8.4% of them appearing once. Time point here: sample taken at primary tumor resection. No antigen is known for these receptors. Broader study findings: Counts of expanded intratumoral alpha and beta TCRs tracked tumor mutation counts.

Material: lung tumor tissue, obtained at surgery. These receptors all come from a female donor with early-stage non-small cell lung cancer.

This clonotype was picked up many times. The CDR3 here is CASSSTGTRNNEQFF. The DNA of the CDR3 is TGCGCCAGCAGCTCGACCGGGACACGGAACAATGAGCAGTTCTTC. The chain couples TRBV5-1 to TRBJ2-1; D possibly corresponds to TRBD1 (6 bases). V was shortened by 3 bases and J by 5 bases, with 15 bases between the two germline ends. The CDR3 is 15 amino acids. The germline V gene has CDR1 SGHRS and CDR2 YFSETQ.

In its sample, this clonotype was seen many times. CDR3 sequence (DNA): TGTGCCAGCAGAGGGACTAGCGGGGGGCCGAACCAAGAGACCCAGTACTTC. Its translation is CASRGTSGGPNQETQYF. The V call is TRBV2, the J call TRBJ2-5; TRBD2 matches at 15 bases. This CDR3 is 17 amino acids long. Germline values: CDR1 SNHLY, CDR2 FYNNEI. The V gene end was trimmed by 6 bases and the J gene end by 0 bases; junction bases not matched to a gene: 5. Drawing the rest from reference TRBV2 and TRBJ2-5, the complete variable domain is EPEVTQTPSHQVTQMGQEVILRCVPISNHLYFYWYRQILGQKVEFLVSFYNNEISEKSEIFDDQFSVERPDGSNFTLKIRSTKLEDSAMYFCASRGTSGGPNQETQYFGPGTRLLVL.

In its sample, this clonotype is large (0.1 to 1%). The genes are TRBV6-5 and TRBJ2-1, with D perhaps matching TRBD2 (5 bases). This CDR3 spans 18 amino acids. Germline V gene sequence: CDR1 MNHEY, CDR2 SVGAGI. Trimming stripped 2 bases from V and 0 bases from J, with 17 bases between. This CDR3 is CASSYTGVAPSSYNEQFF. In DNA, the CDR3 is TGTGCCAGCAGTTACACCGGGGTTGCGCCCAGCTCCTACAATGAGCAGTTCTTC.

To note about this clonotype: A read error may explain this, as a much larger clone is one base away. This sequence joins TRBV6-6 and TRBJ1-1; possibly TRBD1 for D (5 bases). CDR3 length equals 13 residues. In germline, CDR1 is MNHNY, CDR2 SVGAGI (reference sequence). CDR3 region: CASSPLRGGEVFF. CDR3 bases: TGTGCCAGCAGCCCACTCCGGGGGGGGGAAGTTTTCTTT.

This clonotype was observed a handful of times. As DNA, the CDR3 is TGTGCCATCAGTGAGTCCAGGAGACAGGGAACGTCGGTCGATCAGCCCCAGCATTTT. Protein sequence: CAISESRRQGTSVDQPQHF. The chain links TRBV10-3 to TRBJ1-5; 7 bases fit TRBD1. The CDR3 loop spans 19 amino acids. Germline assignment: CDR1 ENHRY and CDR2 SYGVKD. The trim removed 0 bases at V and 5 bases at J, leaving 16 bases unmatched.

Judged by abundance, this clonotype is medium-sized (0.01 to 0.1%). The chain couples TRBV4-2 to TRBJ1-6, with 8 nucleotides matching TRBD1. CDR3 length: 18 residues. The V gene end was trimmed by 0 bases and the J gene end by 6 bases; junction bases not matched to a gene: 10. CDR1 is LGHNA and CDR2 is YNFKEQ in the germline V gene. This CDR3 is CASSQEGTGGITNSPLHF. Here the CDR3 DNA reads TGTGCCAGCAGCCAAGAAGGGACAGGCGGGATCACTAATTCACCCCTCCACTTT.

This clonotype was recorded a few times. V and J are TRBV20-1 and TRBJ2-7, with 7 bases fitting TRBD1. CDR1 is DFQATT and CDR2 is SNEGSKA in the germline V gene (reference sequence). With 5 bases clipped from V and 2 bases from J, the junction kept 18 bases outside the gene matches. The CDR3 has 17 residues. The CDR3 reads CSAGKVNRDRPTYEQYF. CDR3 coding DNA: TGCAGTGCTGGGAAAGTGAACCGGGACAGACCGACCTACGAGCAGTACTTC.

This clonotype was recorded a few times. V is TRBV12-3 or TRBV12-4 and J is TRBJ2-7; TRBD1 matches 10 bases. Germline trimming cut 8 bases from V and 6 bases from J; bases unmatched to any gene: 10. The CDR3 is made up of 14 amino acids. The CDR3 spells CASRSQTGGFEQYF. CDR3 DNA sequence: TGTGCCAGCCGAAGTCAGACAGGGGGCTTCGAGCAGTACTTC.

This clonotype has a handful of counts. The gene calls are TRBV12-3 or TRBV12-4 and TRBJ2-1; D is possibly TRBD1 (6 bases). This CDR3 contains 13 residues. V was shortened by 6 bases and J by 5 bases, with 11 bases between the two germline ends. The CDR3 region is CASSPTGHNEQFF. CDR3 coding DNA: TGTGCCAGCAGCCCGACAGGCCACAATGAGCAGTTCTTC.

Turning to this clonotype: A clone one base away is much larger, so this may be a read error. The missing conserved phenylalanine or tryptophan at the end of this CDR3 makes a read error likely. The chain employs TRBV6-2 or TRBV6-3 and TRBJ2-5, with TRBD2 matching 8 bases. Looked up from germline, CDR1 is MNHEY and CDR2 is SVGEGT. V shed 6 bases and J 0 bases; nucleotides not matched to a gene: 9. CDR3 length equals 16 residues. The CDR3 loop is CASRKRDGRDQETQYI. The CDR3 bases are TGTGCCAGCAGAAAGAGGGACGGGAGGGACCAAGAGACCCAGTACATC.

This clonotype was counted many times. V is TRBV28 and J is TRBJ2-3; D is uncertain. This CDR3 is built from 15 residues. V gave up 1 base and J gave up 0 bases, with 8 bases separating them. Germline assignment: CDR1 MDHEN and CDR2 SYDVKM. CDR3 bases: TGTGCCAGCAGTTTATCCGGATCAAGCACAGATACGCAGTATTTT. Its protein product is CASSLSGSSTDTQYF.

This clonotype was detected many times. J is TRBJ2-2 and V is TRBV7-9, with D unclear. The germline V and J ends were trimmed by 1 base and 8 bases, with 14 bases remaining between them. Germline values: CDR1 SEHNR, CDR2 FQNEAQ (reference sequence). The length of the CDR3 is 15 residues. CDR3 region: CASSLGVSSVGELFF. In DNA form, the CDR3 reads TGTGCCAGCAGCTTAGGGGTTTCGAGCGTTGGGGAGCTGTTTTTT.

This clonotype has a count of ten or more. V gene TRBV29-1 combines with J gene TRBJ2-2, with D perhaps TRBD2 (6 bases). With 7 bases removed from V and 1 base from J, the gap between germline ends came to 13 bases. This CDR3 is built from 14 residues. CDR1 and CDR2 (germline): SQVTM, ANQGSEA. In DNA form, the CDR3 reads TGCAGCGCACCCGGCGGGGTGAACACCGGGGAGCTGTTTTTT. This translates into CSAPGGVNTGELFF.

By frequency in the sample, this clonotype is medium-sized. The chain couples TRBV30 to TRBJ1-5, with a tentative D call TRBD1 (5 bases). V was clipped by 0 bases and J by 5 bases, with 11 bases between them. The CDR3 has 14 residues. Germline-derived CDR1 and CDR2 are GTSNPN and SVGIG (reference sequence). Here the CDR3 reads CAWSVRQNYQPQHF. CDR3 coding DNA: TGTGCCTGGAGTGTCAGACAGAATTATCAGCCCCAGCATTTT.

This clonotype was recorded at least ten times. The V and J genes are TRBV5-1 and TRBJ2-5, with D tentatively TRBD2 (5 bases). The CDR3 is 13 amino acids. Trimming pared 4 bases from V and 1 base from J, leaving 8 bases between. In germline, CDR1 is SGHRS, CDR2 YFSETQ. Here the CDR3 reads CASSPGIQETQYF. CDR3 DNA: TGCGCCAGCAGCCCGGGGATCCAAGAGACCCAGTACTTC.

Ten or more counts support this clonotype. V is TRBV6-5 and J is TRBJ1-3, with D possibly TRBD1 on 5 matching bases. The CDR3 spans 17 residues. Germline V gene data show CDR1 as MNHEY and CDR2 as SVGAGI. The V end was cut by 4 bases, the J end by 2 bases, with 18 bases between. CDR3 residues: CASSLFGDGWAGNTIYF. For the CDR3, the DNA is TGTGCCAGCAGTTTGTTCGGGGACGGATGGGCTGGAAACACCATATATTTT.

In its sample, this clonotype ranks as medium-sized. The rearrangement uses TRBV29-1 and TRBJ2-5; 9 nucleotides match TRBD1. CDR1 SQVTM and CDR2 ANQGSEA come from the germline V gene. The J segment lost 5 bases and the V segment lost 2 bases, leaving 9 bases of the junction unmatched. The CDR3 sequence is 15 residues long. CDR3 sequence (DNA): TGCAGCGTTGAACCGGGACAGGGTTGGAGGGAGACCCAGTACTTC. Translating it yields CSVEPGQGWRETQYF.

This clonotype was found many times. The CDR3 DNA reads TGTGCCATAAAGGACCGGGACGCCTACTACGAGCAGTACGTC. It yields the protein CAIKDRDAYYEQYV. J is TRBJ2-7 and V is TRBV19; D is perhaps TRBD1 or TRBD2 (5 bases each). V lost 10 bases and J 3 bases, leaving 19 bases between the germline ends. The V gene's germline CDR1 is LNHDA and CDR2 SQIVND (reference sequence). This CDR3 region has 14 residues.

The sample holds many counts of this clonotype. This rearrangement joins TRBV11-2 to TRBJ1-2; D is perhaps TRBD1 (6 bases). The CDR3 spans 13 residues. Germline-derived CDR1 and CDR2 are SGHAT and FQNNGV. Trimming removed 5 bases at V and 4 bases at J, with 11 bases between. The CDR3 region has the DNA TGTGCCAGCAGCGCAGGACAGTTCTATGGCTACACCTTC. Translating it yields CASSAGQFYGYTF.

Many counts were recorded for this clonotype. The CDR3 DNA reads as TGTGCCAGCAGTTACTTGGGGCGGAATCAGCCCCAGCATTTT. Translated: CASSYLGRNQPQHF. V usage is TRBV6-2 or TRBV6-3 and J usage is TRBJ1-5; TRBD1 might be the D (5 bases). The CDR3 extends over 14 amino acids. Germline CDR1 is MNHEY and CDR2 is SVGEGT. The V gene lost 1 base and the J gene lost 4 bases, with 8 bases spanning the gap.

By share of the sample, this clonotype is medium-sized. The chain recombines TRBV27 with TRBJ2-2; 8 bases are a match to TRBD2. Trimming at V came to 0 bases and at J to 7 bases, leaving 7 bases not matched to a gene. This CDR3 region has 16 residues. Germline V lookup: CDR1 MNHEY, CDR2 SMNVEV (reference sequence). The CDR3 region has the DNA TGTGCCAGCAGTTTATCGCGGGGGGCCCAAGGCGGGGAGCTGTTTTTT. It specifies CASSLSRGAQGGELFF.

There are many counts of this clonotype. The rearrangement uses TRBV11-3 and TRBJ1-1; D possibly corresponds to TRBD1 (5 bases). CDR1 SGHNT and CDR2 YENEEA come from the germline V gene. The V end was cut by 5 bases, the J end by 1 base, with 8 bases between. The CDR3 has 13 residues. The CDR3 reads CASSIGQNTEAFF. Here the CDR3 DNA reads TGTGCCAGCAGCATCGGACAGAACACTGAAGCTTTCTTT.

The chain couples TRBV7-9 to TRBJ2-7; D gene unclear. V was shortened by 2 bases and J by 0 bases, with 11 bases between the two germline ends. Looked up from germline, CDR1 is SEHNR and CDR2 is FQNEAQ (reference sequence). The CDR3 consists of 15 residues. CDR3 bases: TGTGCCAGCAGCTTATTGGGTGTCGGCTCCTACGAGCAGTACTTC. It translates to CASSLLGVGSYEQYF.

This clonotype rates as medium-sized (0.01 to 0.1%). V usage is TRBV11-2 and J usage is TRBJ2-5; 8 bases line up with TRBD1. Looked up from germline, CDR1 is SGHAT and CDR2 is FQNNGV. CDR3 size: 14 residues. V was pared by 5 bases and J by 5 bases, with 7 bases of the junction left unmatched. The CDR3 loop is CASSPGGPGETQYF. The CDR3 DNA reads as TGTGCCAGCAGCCCAGGGGGCCCTGGGGAGACCCAGTACTTC.

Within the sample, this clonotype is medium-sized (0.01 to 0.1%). The CDR3 sequence is CASSTGLAKNTGELFF. The CDR3 coding sequence is TGTGCCAGCAGCACGGGACTAGCGAAGAACACCGGGGAGCTGTTTTTT. V gene TRBV5-6 combines with J gene TRBJ2-2; 10 nucleotides align to TRBD2. V trimming: 4 bases; J trimming: 1 base; junction bases outside the gene matches: 4. Germline V gene sequence: CDR1 SGHDT, CDR2 YYEEEE. This CDR3 spans 16 amino acids.

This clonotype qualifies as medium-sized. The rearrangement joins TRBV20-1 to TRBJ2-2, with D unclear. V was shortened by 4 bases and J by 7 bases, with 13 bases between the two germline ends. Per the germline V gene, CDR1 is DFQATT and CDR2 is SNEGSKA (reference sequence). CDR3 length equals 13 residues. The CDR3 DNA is TGCAGTGCTACCTACCCTGGCAGCGGGGAGCTGTTTTTT. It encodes CSATYPGSGELFF.